Shown below are 12 T cell receptor beta chains from a single sample sequenced in a study of cytomegalovirus exposure and HLA in healthy donors. The PCR ran on 60 Vbeta and 13 Jbeta primers. Profiled with immunoSEQ multiplex PCR; TCRdb holds only in-frame clones, not every one. The profile shows around 160,000 clones, roughly 80% of them singletons. Input material: PBMCs. Receptors originate from a male donor in good health and CMV-seronegative.

The chain joins TRBV9 to TRBJ1-4; 7 nucleotides agree with TRBD1. The junction had 6 bases not matched to a gene; V was cut back by 4 bases and J by 3 bases. The CDR3 length is 15 residues. Per the germline V gene, CDR1 is SGDLS and CDR2 is YYNGEE. CDR3 sequence: CASSQVTGPNEKLFF. The CDR3 bases are TGTGCCAGCAGCCAGGTGACAGGGCCTAATGAAAAACTGTTTTTT. Full variable domain (outside the CDR3, taken from reference TRBV9 and TRBJ1-4): DSGVTQTPKHLITATGQRVTLRCSPRSGDLSVYWYQQSLDQGLQFLIQYYNGEERAKGNILERFSAQQFPDLHSELNLSSLELGDSALYFCASSQVTGPNEKLFFGSGTQLSVL.

The chain is built from TRBV7-6 and TRBJ2-1; 8 bases agree with TRBD2. This CDR3 is built from 15 residues. After removal of 1 base from V and 4 bases from J, the junction contained 3 bases not matched to a gene. Germline assignment: CDR1 SGHVS and CDR2 FNYEAQ. The CDR3 protein is CASSLGGGQYNEQFF. The CDR3, as DNA: TGTGCCAGCAGCTTAGGCGGGGGGCAGTACAATGAGCAGTTCTTC. The entire variable domain, with the rest obtained from reference TRBV7-6 and TRBJ2-1, is as follows: GAGVSQSPRYKVTKRGQDVALRCDPISGHVSLYWYRQALGQGPEFLTYFNYEAQQDKSGLPNDRFSAERPEGSISTLTIQRTEQRDSAMYRCASSLGGGQYNEQFFGPGTRLTVL.

The DNA of the CDR3 is TGTGCCAGCAGCTTAGCTGGGCAGGGGGCCCACGAGCAGTACTTC. Translating it yields CASSLAGQGAHEQYF. This chain uses TRBV11-2 with TRBJ2-5, with 8 bases fitting TRBD1. The J call may be faulty, since TRBJ2-7 better matches the DNA end. Looked up from germline, CDR1 is SGHAT and CDR2 is FQNNGV. The length of the CDR3 is 15 residues.

The J gene is TRBJ2-7, the V gene TRBV7-2, with 8 positions matching TRBD1. This CDR3 contains 14 residues. Losses at the gene ends were 4 bases for V and 0 bases for J; bases not matched to a gene: 2. The germline V gene has CDR1 SGHTA and CDR2 FQGNSA. CDR3 nucleotide sequence: TGTGCCAGCAGCTGGGGACAGGTCTCCTACGAGCAGTACTTC. The encoded protein is CASSWGQVSYEQYF. The full variable domain, its missing parts supplied by reference TRBV7-2 and TRBJ2-7, is GAGVSQSPSNKVTEKGKDVELRCDPISGHTALYWYRQSLGQGLEFLIYFQGNSAPDKSGLPSDRFSAERTGGSVSTLTIQRTQQEDSAVYLCASSWGQVSYEQYFGPGTRLTVT.

The chain combines TRBV5-1 with TRBJ1-2, with a possible D match to TRBD1 (6 bases). The V gene lost 3 bases and the J gene lost 6 bases, with 9 bases spanning the gap. The CDR3 sequence is 12 residues long. The V gene's germline CDR1 is SGHRS and CDR2 YFSETQ. The CDR3: CASSSYRDGYTF. The CDR3 DNA reads as TGCGCCAGCAGCTCATACAGGGATGGCTACACCTTC.

This chain links TRBV10-1 with TRBJ2-5; the match to TRBD2 covers 9 bases. V trimming: 6 bases; J trimming: 4 bases; junction bases outside the gene matches: 6. This CDR3 is 14 amino acids long. CDR1 is WNHNN and CDR2 is SYGVQD in the germline V gene (reference sequence). CDR3 residues: CASRGTSPAETQYF. DNA of the CDR3: TGCGCCAGCAGGGGGACTAGCCCGGCAGAGACCCAGTACTTC.

This clone turned up a few times. The gene calls are TRBV11-2 and TRBJ2-7; 9 bases are shared with TRBD1. V lost 6 bases, J lost 3 bases, and 6 bases stayed unmatched. The germline V gene has CDR1 SGHAT and CDR2 FQNNGV. The CDR3 contains 14 residues. CDR3 in amino acids: CASRSRDRDYEQYF. DNA for the CDR3: TGTGCCAGCAGGTCACGGGACAGGGACTACGAGCAGTACTTC.

The V call is TRBV5-6, the J call TRBJ1-2; D unresolved. The germline gives CDR1 SGHDT, CDR2 YYEEEE. The CDR3 loop spans 14 amino acids. Trimming left V 1 base short and J 1 base short, with 8 bases between. The CDR3 coding sequence is TGTGCCAGCAGCTTGAAGAGAATTAACTATGGCTACACCTTC. Protein sequence: CASSLKRINYGYTF.

The chain combines TRBV30 with TRBJ1-5, with a tentative D call TRBD1 (5 bases). V was cut by 5 bases and J by 4 bases, with 12 bases left in between. The CDR3 loop spans 13 amino acids. Germline CDR1 is GTSNPN and CDR2 is SVGIG (reference sequence). The CDR3 spells CAWSGVGNQPQHF. The CDR3 DNA reads TGTGCCTGGTCGGGGGTGGGGAATCAGCCCCAGCATTTT.

The V and J genes are TRBV6-5 and TRBJ2-7; 7 nucleotides align to TRBD2. Germline values: CDR1 MNHEY, CDR2 SVGAGI. This CDR3 spans 15 amino acids. V lost 2 bases and J lost 3; bases outside the gene matches: 7. The CDR3 nucleotides are TGTGCCAGCAGTTACGGTGGGAGCGGGGACTACGAGCAGTACTTC. Translated: CASSYGGSGDYEQYF.

This chain connects TRBV29-1 to TRBJ2-1; D is ambiguous. V was trimmed by 4 bases and J by 6 bases, leaving 4 bases between them. Per germline, CDR1 SQVTM and CDR2 ANQGSEA. This CDR3 region has 10 residues. This CDR3 reads CSVGANEQFF. Here the CDR3 DNA reads TGCAGCGTTGGGGCCAATGAGCAGTTCTTC.

This clone occurred once. The rearrangement joins TRBV19 to TRBJ2-7, with TRBD2 matching over 15 bases. In germline, CDR1 is LNHDA, CDR2 SQIVND (reference sequence). With 3 bases clipped from V and 12 bases from J, the junction kept 6 bases outside the gene matches. This CDR3 contains 14 residues. The DNA for the CDR3 is TGTGCCAGTAGTATCGGGACTAGCGGGGGGTCGCGGTACTTC. The encoded protein is CASSIGTSGGSRYF.